The T cell receptor beta chain described here comes from a study of T cell responses to AZD1222 COVID-19 vaccine. Profiling relied on immunoSEQ multiplex PCR, and the TCRdb table lists in-frame clones only, not all of them. Here the sample spans 85,000 to 90,000 clones, roughly 90% being singletons. Germline V CDR1 and CDR2: SGDLS, YYNGEE. The CDR3 contains 16 residues. V was clipped by 0 bases and J by 0 bases, with 12 bases between them. Concerning this clone: Its antigen is still unknown.

The study's findings and limits: Sampling captured repertoires only after the peak T cell response. CD4 TCRs associated with vaccination spanned spike, dominating at 160-218 and 743-854. Spike-specific TCRs gained breadth and depth after people received two AZD1222 doses.

The gene calls are TRBV9 and TRBJ1-2; possible D gene TRBD1, 6 bases. This receptor was identified in an adult in good health. Sequenced here: peripheral blood, sampled on day 0 of AZD1222 vaccination. CDR3 sequence (DNA): TGTGCCAGCAGCGTAGATGAGACAGGCGCTAACTATGGCTACACCTTC. Translation: CASSVDETGANYGYTF.